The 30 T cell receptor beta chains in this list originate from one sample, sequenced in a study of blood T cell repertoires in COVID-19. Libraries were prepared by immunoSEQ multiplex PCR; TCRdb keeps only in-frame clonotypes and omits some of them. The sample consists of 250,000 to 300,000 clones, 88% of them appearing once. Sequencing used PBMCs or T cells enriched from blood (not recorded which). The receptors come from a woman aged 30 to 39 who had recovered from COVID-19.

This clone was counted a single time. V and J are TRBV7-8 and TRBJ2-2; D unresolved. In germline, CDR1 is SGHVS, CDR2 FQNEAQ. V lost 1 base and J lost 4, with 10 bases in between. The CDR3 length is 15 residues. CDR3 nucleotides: TGTGCCAGCAGCTTAGGGTTAGGCGGCACCGGGGAGCTGTTTTTT. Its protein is CASSLGLGGTGELFF.

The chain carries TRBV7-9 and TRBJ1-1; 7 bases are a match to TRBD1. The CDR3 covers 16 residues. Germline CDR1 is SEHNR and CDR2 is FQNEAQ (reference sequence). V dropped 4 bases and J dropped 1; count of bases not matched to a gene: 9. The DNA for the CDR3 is TGTGCCAGCAGCTCGAGCCAACACAGGGGGAACACTGAAGCTTTCTTT. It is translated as CASSSSQHRGNTEAFF.

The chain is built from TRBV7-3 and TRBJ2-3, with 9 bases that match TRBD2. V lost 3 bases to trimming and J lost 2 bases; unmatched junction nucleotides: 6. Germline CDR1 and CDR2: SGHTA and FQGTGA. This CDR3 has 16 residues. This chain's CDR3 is CASSLGPGLATDTQYF. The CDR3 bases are TGTGCCAGCAGCTTGGGACCGGGACTAGCCACAGATACGCAGTATTTT.

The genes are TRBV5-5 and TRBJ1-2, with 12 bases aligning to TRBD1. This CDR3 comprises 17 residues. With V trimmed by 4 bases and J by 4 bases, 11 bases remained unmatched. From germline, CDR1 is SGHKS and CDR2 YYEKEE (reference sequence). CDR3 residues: CASSPGTGGPDFYGYTF. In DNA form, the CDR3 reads TGTGCCAGCAGCCCGGGGACAGGGGGCCCTGATTTCTATGGCTACACCTTC.

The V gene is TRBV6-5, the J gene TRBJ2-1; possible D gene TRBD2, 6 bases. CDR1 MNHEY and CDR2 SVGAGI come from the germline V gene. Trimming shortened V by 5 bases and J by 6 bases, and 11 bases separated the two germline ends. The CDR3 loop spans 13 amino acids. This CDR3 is CASSTRAGNEQFF. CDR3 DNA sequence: TGTGCCAGCAGTACGAGAGCGGGCAATGAGCAGTTCTTC.

Written as DNA, the CDR3 is TGTGCCAGCAGCCTGCGGGGGGATAAGACTGAAGCTTTCTTT. Translation: CASSLRGDKTEAFF. The chain is built from TRBV7-2 and TRBJ1-1; the D gene is possibly TRBD1 (5 bases). From germline, CDR1 is SGHTA and CDR2 FQGNSA. The germline V and J ends were trimmed by 5 bases and 5 bases, with 15 bases remaining between them. The CDR3 is 14 residues long.

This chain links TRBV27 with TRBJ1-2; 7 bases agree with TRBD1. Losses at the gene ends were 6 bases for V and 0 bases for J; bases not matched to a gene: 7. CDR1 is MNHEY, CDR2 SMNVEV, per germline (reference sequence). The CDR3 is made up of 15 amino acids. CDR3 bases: TGTGCCAGCAGGCCCCCGGACAGGCCTAACTATGGCTACACCTTC. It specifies CASRPPDRPNYGYTF.

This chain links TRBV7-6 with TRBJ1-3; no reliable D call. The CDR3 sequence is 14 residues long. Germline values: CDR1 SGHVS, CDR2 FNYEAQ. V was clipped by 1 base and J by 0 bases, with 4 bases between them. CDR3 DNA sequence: TGTGCCAGCAGCTTAGGTAGCTCTGGAAACACCATATATTTT. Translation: CASSLGSSGNTIYF.

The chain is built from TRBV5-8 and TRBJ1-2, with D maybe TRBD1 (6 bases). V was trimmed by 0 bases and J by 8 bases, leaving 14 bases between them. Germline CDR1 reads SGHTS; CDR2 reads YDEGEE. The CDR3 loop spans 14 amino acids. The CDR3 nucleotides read TGTGCCAGCAGCTTGGGGCAGGGGCGCCGGGGCTACACCTTC. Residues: CASSLGQGRRGYTF.

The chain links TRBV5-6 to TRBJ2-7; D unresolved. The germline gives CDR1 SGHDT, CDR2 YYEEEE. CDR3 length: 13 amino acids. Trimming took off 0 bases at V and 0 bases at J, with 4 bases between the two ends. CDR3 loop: CASSLDYSYEQYF. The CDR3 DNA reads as TGTGCCAGCAGCTTGGACTACTCCTACGAGCAGTACTTC.

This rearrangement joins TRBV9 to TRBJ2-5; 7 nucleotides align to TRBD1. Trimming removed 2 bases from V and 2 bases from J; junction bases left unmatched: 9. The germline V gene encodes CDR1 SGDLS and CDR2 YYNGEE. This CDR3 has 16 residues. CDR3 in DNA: TGTGCCAGCAGCGTCGGGCAGGGGGATAATCAAGAGACCCAGTACTTC. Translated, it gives CASSVGQGDNQETQYF.

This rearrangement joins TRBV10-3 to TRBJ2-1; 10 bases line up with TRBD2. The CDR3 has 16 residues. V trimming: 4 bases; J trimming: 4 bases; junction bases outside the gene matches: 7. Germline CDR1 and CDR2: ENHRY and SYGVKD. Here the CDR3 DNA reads TGTGCCATCAGTGCTAGCGGGAGTGATACTTACAATGAGCAGTTCTTC. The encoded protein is CAISASGSDTYNEQFF.

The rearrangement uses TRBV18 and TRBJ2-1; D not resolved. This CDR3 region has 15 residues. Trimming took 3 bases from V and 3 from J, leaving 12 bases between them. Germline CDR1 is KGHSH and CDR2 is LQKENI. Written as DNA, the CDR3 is TGTGCCAGCTCACCGCGCAGAGGCATCTACAATGAGCAGTTCTTC. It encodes CASSPRRGIYNEQFF.

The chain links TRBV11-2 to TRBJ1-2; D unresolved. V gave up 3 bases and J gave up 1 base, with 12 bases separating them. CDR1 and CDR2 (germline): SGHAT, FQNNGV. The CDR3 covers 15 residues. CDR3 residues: CASSFLVRGNYGYTF. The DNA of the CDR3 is TGTGCCAGCAGCTTTTTGGTCCGGGGTAACTATGGCTACACCTTC.

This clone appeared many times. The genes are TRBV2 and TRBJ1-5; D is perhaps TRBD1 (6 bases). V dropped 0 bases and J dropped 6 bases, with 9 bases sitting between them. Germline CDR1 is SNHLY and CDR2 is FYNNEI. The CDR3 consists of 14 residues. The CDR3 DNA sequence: TGTGCCAGCAGTGAAGCGCAGGGGATTCAGCCCCAGCATTTT. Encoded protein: CASSEAQGIQPQHF.

This CDR3 reads CASSKTDEQYF. CDR3 sequence (DNA): TGTGCCAGCAGCAAGACAGACGAGCAGTACTTC. The V gene is TRBV21-1, the J gene TRBJ2-7; TRBD1, as called in the table, went unchecked against the DNA. TRBV21-1 is a known pseudogene. The CDR3 spans 11 residues.

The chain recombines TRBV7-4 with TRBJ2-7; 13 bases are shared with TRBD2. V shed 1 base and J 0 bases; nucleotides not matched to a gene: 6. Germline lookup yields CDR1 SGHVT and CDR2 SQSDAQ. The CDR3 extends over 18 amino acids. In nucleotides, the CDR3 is TGTGCCAGCAGCTTAGGGACTAGCGGGAGCGAAAACTCCTACGAGCAGTACTTC. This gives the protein CASSLGTSGSENSYEQYF.

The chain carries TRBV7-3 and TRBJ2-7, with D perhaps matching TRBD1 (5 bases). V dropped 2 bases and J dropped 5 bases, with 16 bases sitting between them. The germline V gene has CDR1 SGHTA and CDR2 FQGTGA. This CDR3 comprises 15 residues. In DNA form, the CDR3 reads TGTGCCAGCAGCTTAGGGAAGGGGATGGGCCACGAGCAGTACTTC. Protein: CASSLGKGMGHEQYF.

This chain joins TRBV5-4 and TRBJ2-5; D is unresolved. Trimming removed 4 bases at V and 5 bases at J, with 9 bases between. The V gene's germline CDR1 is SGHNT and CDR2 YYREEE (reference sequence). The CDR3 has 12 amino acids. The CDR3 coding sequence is TGTGCCAGCAGCCAACCCGGGGAGACCCAGTACTTC. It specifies CASSQPGETQYF.

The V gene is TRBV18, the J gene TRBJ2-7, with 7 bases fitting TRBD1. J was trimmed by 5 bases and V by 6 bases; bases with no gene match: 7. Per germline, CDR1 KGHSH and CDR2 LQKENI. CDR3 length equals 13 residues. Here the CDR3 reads CASSQEQGNEQYF. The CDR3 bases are TGTGCCAGCTCTCAAGAACAGGGGAACGAGCAGTACTTC.

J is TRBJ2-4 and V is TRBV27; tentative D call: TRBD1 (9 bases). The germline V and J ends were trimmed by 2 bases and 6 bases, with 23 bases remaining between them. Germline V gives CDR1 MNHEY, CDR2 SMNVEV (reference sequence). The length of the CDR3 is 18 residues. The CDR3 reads CASSLGTGTGGLGNIQYF. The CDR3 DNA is TGTGCCAGCAGTTTAGGGACAGGGACGGGGGGGCTGGGAAACATTCAGTACTTC.

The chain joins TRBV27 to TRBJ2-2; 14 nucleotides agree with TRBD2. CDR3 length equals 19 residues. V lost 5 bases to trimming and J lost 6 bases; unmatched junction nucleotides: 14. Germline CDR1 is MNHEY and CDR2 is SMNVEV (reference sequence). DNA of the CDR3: TGTGCCAGCAGTGGTGGGTTGACTAGCGGGAGGGGTACAGCCGGGGAGCTGTTTTTT. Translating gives CASSGGLTSGRGTAGELFF.

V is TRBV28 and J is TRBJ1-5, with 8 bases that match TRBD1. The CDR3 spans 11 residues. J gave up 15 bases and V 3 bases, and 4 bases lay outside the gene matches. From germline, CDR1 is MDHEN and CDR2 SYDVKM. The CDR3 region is CASSFGQGRHF. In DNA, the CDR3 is TGTGCCAGCAGTTTTGGACAGGGTCGGCATTTT.

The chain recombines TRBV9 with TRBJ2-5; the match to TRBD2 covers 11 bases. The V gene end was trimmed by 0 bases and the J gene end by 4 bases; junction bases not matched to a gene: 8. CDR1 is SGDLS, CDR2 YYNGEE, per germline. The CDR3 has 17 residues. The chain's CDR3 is CASSVGSGSGRGETQYF. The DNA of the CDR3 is TGTGCCAGCAGCGTAGGGTCGGGTAGCGGGAGGGGAGAGACCCAGTACTTC. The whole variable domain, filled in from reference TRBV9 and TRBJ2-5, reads DSGVTQTPKHLITATGQRVTLRCSPRSGDLSVYWYQQSLDQGLQFLIQYYNGEERAKGNILERFSAQQFPDLHSELNLSSLELGDSALYFCASSVGSGSGRGETQYFGPGTRLLVL.

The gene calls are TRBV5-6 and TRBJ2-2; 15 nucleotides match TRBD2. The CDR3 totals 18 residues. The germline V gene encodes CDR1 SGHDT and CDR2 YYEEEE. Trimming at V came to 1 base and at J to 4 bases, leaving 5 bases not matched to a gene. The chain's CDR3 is CASSLRGLAGGGTGELFF. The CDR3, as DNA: TGTGCCAGCAGCTTGCGGGGACTAGCGGGAGGTGGCACCGGGGAGCTGTTTTTT.

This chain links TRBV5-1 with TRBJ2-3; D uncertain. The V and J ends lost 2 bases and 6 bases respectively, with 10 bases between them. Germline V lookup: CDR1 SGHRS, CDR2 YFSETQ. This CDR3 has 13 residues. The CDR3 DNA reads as TGCGCCAGCAGCTTAATTCCTTCGGATACGCAGTATTTT. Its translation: CASSLIPSDTQYF.

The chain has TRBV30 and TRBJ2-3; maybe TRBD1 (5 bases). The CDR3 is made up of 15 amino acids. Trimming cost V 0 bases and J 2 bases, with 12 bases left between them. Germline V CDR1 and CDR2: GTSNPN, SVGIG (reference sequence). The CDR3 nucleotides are TGTGCCTGGAGTGTAAAAGGGGTGGTCACAGATACGCAGTATTTT. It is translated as CAWSVKGVVTDTQYF.

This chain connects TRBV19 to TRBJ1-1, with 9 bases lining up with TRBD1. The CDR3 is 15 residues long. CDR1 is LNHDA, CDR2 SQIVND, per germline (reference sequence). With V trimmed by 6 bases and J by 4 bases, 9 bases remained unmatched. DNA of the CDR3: TGTGCCAGTAGACAAGGACAGGGGTATACCACTGAAGCTTTCTTT. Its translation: CASRQGQGYTTEAFF.

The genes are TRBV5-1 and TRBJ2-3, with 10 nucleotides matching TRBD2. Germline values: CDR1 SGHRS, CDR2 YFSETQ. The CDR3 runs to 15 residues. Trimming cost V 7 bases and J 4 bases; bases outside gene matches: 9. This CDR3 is CASASGTSDADTQYF. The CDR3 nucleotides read TGCGCCAGCGCCTCAGGGACTAGCGACGCAGATACGCAGTATTTT.

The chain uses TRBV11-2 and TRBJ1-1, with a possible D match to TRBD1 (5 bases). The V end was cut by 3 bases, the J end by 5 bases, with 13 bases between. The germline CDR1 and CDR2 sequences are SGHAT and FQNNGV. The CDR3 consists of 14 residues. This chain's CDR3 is CASSFLTGGTEAFF. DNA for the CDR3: TGTGCCAGCAGCTTTCTCACGGGGGGGACTGAAGCTTTCTTT.